This record covers a single T cell receptor (beta chain). Its cognate antigen is unknown. This entry belongs to a study of graft-versus-host responses after intestinal transplantation. The wider study: Induction using anti-thymocyte globulin, followed by tacrolimus and steroids for two to four years, was given to all recipients.

Germline CDR1 SGHTA, CDR2 FQGNSA. This CDR3 spans 13 amino acids. V lost 6 bases to trimming and J lost 3 bases, with 12 bases between them. Only in-frame clones appear in the TCRdb table, and some are missing; sequencing was by immunoSEQ multiplex PCR. The table shows about 38,000 clones, with approximately 94% occurring only once. Study conclusions and caveats: GvH clones turned up in recipient marrow; some had shown up first in ileum or blood.

The material was unstimulated CD4+ T cells sorted from spleen or lymph node cells, obtained before transplant. This clonotype was obtained from a human donor who was the organ donor for an intestinal transplant. This sequence joins TRBV7-2 and TRBJ2-7; D tentatively reads TRBD1 or TRBD2 (6 bases each). The CDR3 spells CASSVGGNYEQYF. The CDR3 DNA is TGTGCCAGCAGTGTCGGGGGCAACTACGAGCAGTACTTC.